Listed here are 20 T cell receptor beta chains from one sample, sequenced in a study of a mutant IDH1 vaccine in newly diagnosed glioma. Noted time point: week 11, during vaccination. Vaccinated patients received 300 ug of mutant IDH1 20-mer peptide per dose, with topical imiquimod. No cognate antigen is known for these TCRs. The protocol was immunoSEQ multiplex PCR, while the TCRdb copy is restricted to in-frame clones and leaves out a portion. The sample contains some 120,000 clones, about four fifths of which appear only once. The source material was PBMCs, sampled from a glioma patient whose treatment included an IDH1 peptide vaccine. The receptor set was obtained from a man aged 35 to 55 with glioma.

V and J are TRBV7-8 and TRBJ2-5, with a tentative D call TRBD1 (6 bases). Looked up from germline, CDR1 is SGHVS and CDR2 is FQNEAQ. V lost 3 bases and J lost 4, with 15 bases in between. The CDR3 consists of 15 residues. The DNA for the CDR3 is TGTGCCAGCAGCTTGATACAGGGAAGGGGAGAGACCCAGTACTTC. The encoded protein is CASSLIQGRGETQYF. Combining the CDR3 with reference TRBV7-8 and TRBJ2-5 gives the whole variable domain GAGVSQSPRYKVAKRGQDVALRCDPISGHVSLFWYQQALGQGPEFLTYFQNEAQLDKSGLPSDRFFAERPEGSVSTLKIQRTQQEDSAVYLCASSLIQGRGETQYFGPGTRLLVL.

The chain is built from TRBV4-1 and TRBJ2-3, with 15 bases lining up with TRBD2. The CDR3 is made up of 16 amino acids. Looked up from germline, CDR1 is MGHRA and CDR2 is YSYEKL. The V gene end was trimmed by 4 bases and the J gene end by 3 bases; junction bases not matched to a gene: 2. The CDR3 loop is CASSLGLAGGTDTQYF. The DNA of the CDR3 is TGCGCCAGCAGCCTGGGACTAGCGGGGGGAACAGATACGCAGTATTTT.

This chain links TRBV10-3 with TRBJ1-6; possibly TRBD1 for D (6 bases). This CDR3 region has 14 residues. V lost 3 bases and J lost 8, with 11 bases in between. The germline V gene encodes CDR1 ENHRY and CDR2 SYGVKD. CDR3 bases: TGTGCCATCAGTGACAGGGGAAGGGATTCACCCCTCCACTTT. This sequence encodes CAISDRGRDSPLHF.

This clone was observed once. The gene calls are TRBV9 and TRBJ2-5; D remains unclear. Trimming took 0 bases from V and 5 from J, leaving 11 bases between them. CDR3 length: 14 residues. The germline gives CDR1 SGDLS, CDR2 YYNGEE. CDR3 in DNA: TGTGCCAGCAGCGTAGCAATTAGCATGGAGACCCAGTACTTC. Translating it yields CASSVAISMETQYF.

V and J are TRBV4-1 and TRBJ1-5; D is possibly TRBD1 (6 bases). This CDR3 has 17 residues. CDR1 and CDR2 (germline): MGHRA, YSYEKL. Trimming stripped 3 bases from V and 1 base from J, with 16 bases between. The CDR3 DNA is TGCGCCAGCAGCCAGAGGCCACAGGGACAAAGCAATCAGCCCCAGCATTTT. Its translation is CASSQRPQGQSNQPQHF.

This clone turned up a few times. The chain links TRBV7-9 to TRBJ2-2, with 10 bases that match TRBD2. The CDR3 consists of 16 residues. CDR1 is SEHNR, CDR2 FQNEAQ, per germline (reference sequence). The trim removed 5 bases at V and 5 bases at J, leaving 8 bases unmatched. The CDR3 DNA is TGTGCCAGCAGCGCCTCTAGCGGGAGTGGGACCGGGGAGCTGTTTTTT. It translates to CASSASSGSGTGELFF.

The rearrangement joins TRBV10-1 to TRBJ2-3; D not resolved. Germline-derived CDR1 and CDR2 are WNHNN and SYGVQD (reference sequence). V dropped 2 bases and J dropped 1 base, with 10 bases sitting between them. This CDR3 contains 15 residues. The CDR3: CASSESLVGTDTQYF. As DNA, the CDR3 is TGCGCCAGCAGTGAGAGTCTCGTCGGCACAGATACGCAGTATTTT.

This clone has at least ten counts. The chain couples TRBV7-9 to TRBJ2-7; tentative D call: TRBD1 (6 bases). Trimming removed 7 bases at V and 1 base at J, with 8 bases between. The germline gives CDR1 SEHNR, CDR2 FQNEAQ (reference sequence). CDR3 length: 12 residues. In nucleotides, the CDR3 is TGTGCCAGCAACAGGGATTCCTACGAGCAGTACTTC. Translated: CASNRDSYEQYF.

V usage is TRBV7-8 and J usage is TRBJ2-5, with 9 bases identical to TRBD1. With V trimmed by 5 bases and J by 4 bases, 17 bases remained unmatched. The CDR3 is 18 amino acids. CDR1 is SGHVS and CDR2 is FQNEAQ in the germline V gene. The CDR3 is CASSLHSLDRGWGETQYF. CDR3 nucleotide sequence: TGTGCCAGCAGCCTCCATTCCCTGGACAGGGGATGGGGAGAGACCCAGTACTTC. Variable domain in full (rest from reference TRBV7-8 and TRBJ2-5): GAGVSQSPRYKVAKRGQDVALRCDPISGHVSLFWYQQALGQGPEFLTYFQNEAQLDKSGLPSDRFFAERPEGSVSTLKIQRTQQEDSAVYLCASSLHSLDRGWGETQYFGPGTRLLVL.

This clone was picked up one time. This sequence joins TRBV27 and TRBJ1-1; no reliable D call. Between the trimmed V and J ends, which lost 3 bases and 0 bases, there was a span of 11 bases. The CDR3 has 15 residues. CDR1 and CDR2 from the germline V gene are MNHEY and SMNVEV (reference sequence). The CDR3 DNA reads as TGTGCCAGCAGTTTTCTGGATCCCATGAACACTGAAGCTTTCTTT. It encodes CASSFLDPMNTEAFF.

The chain couples TRBV10-2 to TRBJ2-5; TRBD2 matches 7 bases. Germline loops: CDR1 WSHSY, CDR2 SAAADI. V was clipped by 7 bases and J by 4 bases; unmatched bases: 6. This CDR3 has 13 amino acids. The CDR3 DNA reads TGCGCCAGCATTGTTGGGGGGGGAGAGACCCAGTACTTC. It specifies CASIVGGGETQYF.

The J gene is TRBJ1-3, the V gene TRBV19, with D possibly TRBD1 on 6 matching bases. The germline V and J ends were trimmed by 9 bases and 4 bases, with 16 bases remaining between them. The CDR3 length is 14 residues. Germline V gene data show CDR1 as LNHDA and CDR2 as SQIVND (reference sequence). CDR3 amino acids: CASVRTVTGNTIYF. DNA for the CDR3: TGTGCCAGCGTTAGGACAGTCACAGGAAACACCATATATTTT.

The chain combines TRBV14 with TRBJ2-7; either TRBD1 or TRBD2 may fit D (5 bases each). The CDR3 runs to 20 residues. CDR1 SGHDN and CDR2 FVKESK come from the germline V gene. V shed 0 bases and J shed 2 bases, with 26 bases lying between them. The CDR3 coding sequence is TGTGCCAGCAGCCAAGATCGAGGGGACCCAGGCGACCCGACTCCCTACGAGCAGTACTTC. As protein: CASSQDRGDPGDPTPYEQYF. The full variable domain, completed using reference TRBV14 and TRBJ2-7, is EAGVTQFPSHSVIEKGQTVTLRCDPISGHDNLYWYRRVMGKEIKFLLHFVKESKQDESGMPNNRFLAERTGGTYSTLKVQPAELEDSGVYFCASSQDRGDPGDPTPYEQYFGPGTRLTVT.

The gene calls are TRBV10-3 and TRBJ1-5, with 7 bases lining up with TRBD1. The CDR3 spans 16 residues. The V and J ends lost 4 bases and 7 bases, in that order; junction bases with no gene match: 13. Germline V lookup: CDR1 ENHRY, CDR2 SYGVKD. The CDR3 bases are TGTGCCATCAGTGGGTCGGACAGGACCGCGGGGCAGCCCCAGCATTTT. Protein: CAISGSDRTAGQPQHF.

The sample holds a few counts of this clone. The chain employs TRBV4-1 and TRBJ1-5; D is ambiguous. The length of the CDR3 is 16 residues. V was clipped by 0 bases and J by 2 bases, with 11 bases between them. Germline CDR1 is MGHRA and CDR2 is YSYEKL. CDR3 amino acids: CASSQDPGNGNQPQHF. Here the CDR3 DNA reads TGCGCCAGCAGCCAAGATCCTGGGAACGGCAATCAGCCCCAGCATTTT.

The CDR3 bases are TGTGCCAGCAGTTTCTCAACTAGTTCCCTCTACGAGCAGTACTTC. Amino acid sequence: CASSFSTSSLYEQYF. This rearrangement joins TRBV27 to TRBJ2-7, with D maybe TRBD2 (5 bases). Germline CDR1 is MNHEY and CDR2 is SMNVEV (reference sequence). The CDR3 spans 15 residues. Between the trimmed V and J ends, which lost 3 bases and 3 bases, there was a span of 15 bases.

The rearrangement joins TRBV7-2 to TRBJ2-5; possibly TRBD1 for D (7 bases). V was pared by 5 bases and J by 7 bases, with 14 bases between. The CDR3 spans 13 residues. The V gene's germline CDR1 is SGHTA and CDR2 FQGNSA. The CDR3 region is CASSPNRGGTQYF. The DNA of the CDR3 is TGTGCCAGCAGCCCTAACAGGGGAGGGACCCAGTACTTC.

This clone came up once. The chain is built from TRBV5-1 and TRBJ2-5; no reliable D call. The CDR3 spans 14 residues. Germline values: CDR1 SGHRS, CDR2 YFSETQ. V was trimmed by 6 bases and J by 5 bases, leaving 17 bases between them. This chain's CDR3 is CASNFNGFGETQYF. The CDR3 coding sequence is TGCGCCAGCAATTTTAATGGGTTTGGCGAGACCCAGTACTTC.

The V gene is TRBV5-1, the J gene TRBJ2-5; D possibly corresponds to TRBD2 (5 bases). The germline V and J ends were trimmed by 4 bases and 1 base, with 14 bases remaining between them. The CDR3 length is 15 residues. Germline V gene data show CDR1 as SGHRS and CDR2 as YFSETQ. CDR3 nucleotide sequence: TGCGCCAGCAGCAGGGAGAGTCACATCCAAGAGACCCAGTACTTC. Translated, it gives CASSRESHIQETQYF.

The V call is TRBV7-9, the J call TRBJ2-7; TRBD1 agrees at 11 bases. The germline V gene has CDR1 SEHNR and CDR2 FQNEAQ (reference sequence). Germline trimming cut 6 bases from V and 7 bases from J; bases unmatched to any gene: 20. CDR3 length: 18 amino acids. CDR3 residues: CASSHLGRGTGGRREQYF. CDR3 DNA: TGTGCCAGCAGTCACCTCGGTAGGGGGACAGGGGGGCGTAGGGAGCAGTACTTC.